Listed below are T cell receptor beta chains from one sample, sequenced in a study of T-cell memory formation after mild COVID-19. TCRdb reanalysed the 5' RACE reads using MiXCR and keeps one entry per CDR3 protein. The sample contains some 40,000 distinct CDR3 sequences, 7.3% of which appear only once. Sequenced input: PBMCs or a T cell subset sorted from them (not recorded which). These receptors were taken from a man between 18 and 35 years old who had mild COVID-19 (a few samples of this study predate the infection). Cell type and time point are not known. Each CDR3 is given with its conserved first and last residue. The D gene is left open where the match is weak. Clone size is shown for a subset of rows, as once, few, many or a class of expanded clone.

J | D | V | size | CDR3 | DNA
TRBJ2-3 | TRBD1 | TRBV4-3 | many | CASSQRGGGDTQYF | TGCGCCAGCAGCCAACGAGGGGGCGGAGATACGCAGTATTTT
TRBJ2-2 | TRBD2 | TRBV12-3/TRBV12-4 | few | CASSFEPGLAGGPTGELFF | TGTGCCAGCAGTTTCGAACCGGGACTAGCGGGGGGGCCTACCGGGGAGCTGTTTTTT
TRBJ2-3 | TRBD2 | TRBV10-3 | few | CAISDSVAGGPDTQYF | TGTGCCATCAGTGATTCAGTAGCGGGGGGGCCGGATACGCAGTATTTT
TRBJ2-4 | NA | TRBV20-1 | NA | CSARDLPRNIQYF | TGCAGTGCTAGAGATCTGCCGCGAAACATTCAGTACTTC
TRBJ2-7 | TRBD1 | TRBV5-1 | many | CASSRDSSTYEQYF | TGCGCCAGCAGCAGGGACAGTAGCACCTACGAGCAGTACTTC
TRBJ2-1 | NA | TRBV7-2 | NA | CASSLYGSANEQFF | TGTGCCAGCAGCTTATACGGTTCGGCCAATGAGCAGTTCTTC
TRBJ1-1 | NA | TRBV6-6 | few | CASSYSGGAWAEAFF | TGTGCCAGCAGTTACTCGGGGGGGGCTTGGGCTGAAGCTTTCTTT
TRBJ1-3 | NA | TRBV7-2 | many | CASSLYSGNTIYF | TGTGCCAGCAGCCTGTACTCTGGAAACACCATATATTTT
TRBJ2-7 | NA | TRBV19 | NA | CASSRDFLGEQYF | TGTGCCAGTAGTAGAGACTTTCTGGGCGAGCAGTACTTC
TRBJ2-7 | NA | TRBV5-1 | few | CASSGSNSYEQYF | TGCGCCAGCAGCGGATCTAACTCCTACGAGCAGTACTTC
TRBJ2-3 | NA | TRBV5-1 | few | CASSSTGTPDTQYF | TGCGCCAGCAGCTCTACCGGGACTCCAGATACGCAGTATTTT
TRBJ2-2 | TRBD2 | TRBV7-2 | few | CASSSWTSGGTGELFF | TGTGCCAGCAGCTCCTGGACTAGCGGGGGCACCGGGGAGCTGTTTTTT
TRBJ1-5 | TRBD1 | TRBV2 | NA | CASRNRGNQPQHF | TGTGCCAGCCGCAACAGGGGGAACCAGCCCCAGCATTTT
TRBJ2-2 | TRBD1 | TRBV18 | NA | CASSSRGRNTGELFF | TGTGCCAGCTCATCCAGGGGGAGGAACACCGGGGAGCTGTTTTTT
TRBJ1-6 | TRBD1 | TRBV2 | NA | CASKGTGGSPLHF | TGTGCCAGCAAAGGGACAGGAGGTTCACCCCTCCACTTT
TRBJ2-1 | NA | TRBV7-9 | few | CASSPIGGEQFF | TGTGCCAGCAGCCCCATAGGCGGGGAGCAGTTCTTC
TRBJ1-6 | NA | TRBV5-1 | NA | CASSLPGVVSPLHF | TGCGCCAGCAGCTTGCCGGGGGTGGTTTCACCCCTCCACTTT
TRBJ2-3 | NA | TRBV5-6 | few | CASSLLVVGSTDTQYF | TGTGCCAGCAGCTTGTTGGTAGTGGGAAGCACAGATACGCAGTATTTT
TRBJ2-5 | NA | TRBV12-3/TRBV12-4 | many | CASSFSGRETQYF | TGTGCCAGCAGTTTCAGCGGTAGGGAGACCCAGTACTTC
TRBJ1-2 | NA | TRBV4-1 | NA | CASSKPGLLGYTF | TGCGCCAGCAGCAAGCCCGGACTACTTGGCTACACCTTC
TRBJ1-1 | NA | TRBV2 | few | CASTSGVQTEAFF | TGTGCCAGCACCAGTGGAGTGCAAACTGAAGCTTTCTTT
TRBJ2-3 | NA | TRBV11-2 | many | CASSLLVDTQYF | TGTGCCAGCAGCCTCCTAGTAGATACGCAGTATTTT
TRBJ2-3 | NA | TRBV7-2 | many | CASSSTGAPPDTQYF | TGTGCCAGCAGCTCGACGGGGGCCCCCCCAGATACGCAGTATTTT
TRBJ2-3 | NA | TRBV4-3 | many | CASSHDPRDSSTDTQYF | TGCGCCAGCAGCCATGACCCACGGGACTCGAGCACAGATACGCAGTATTTT
TRBJ1-1 | TRBD1 | TRBV7-3 | few | CASSLISGGGEAFF | TGTGCCAGCAGCTTAATTTCAGGGGGTGGTGAAGCTTTCTTT
TRBJ2-7 | NA | TRBV4-3 | NA | CASSLALDRTYEQYF | TGCGCCAGCAGCCTAGCACTCGACAGGACCTACGAGCAGTACTTC
TRBJ2-3 | TRBD2 | TRBV12-3/TRBV12-4 | few | CASSRDYQTQYF | TGTGCCAGCAGCCGGGACTACCAAACGCAGTATTTT
TRBJ2-7 | NA | TRBV5-1 | NA | CASSIRTSSYEQYF | TGCGCCAGCAGCATACGGACAAGCTCCTACGAGCAGTACTTC
TRBJ2-5 | NA | TRBV5-4 | few | CASHRDARQETQYF | TGTGCCAGCCACCGGGACGCCCGCCAAGAGACCCAGTACTTC
TRBJ2-1 | TRBD2 | TRBV12-3/TRBV12-4 | few | CASQGIAGSSYNEQFF | TGTGCCAGCCAAGGAATAGCGGGGAGCTCCTACAATGAGCAGTTCTTC
TRBJ2-5 | TRBD2 | TRBV27 | few | CASSSGLAGGLETQYF | TGTGCCAGCAGTTCCGGACTAGCGGGGGGCTTGGAGACCCAGTACTTC
TRBJ2-3 | TRBD2 | TRBV10-3 | NA | CAISLAGASDTQYF | TGTGCCATCAGTCTAGCGGGGGCCTCAGATACGCAGTATTTT